Presented here are 6 T cell receptor beta chains from one specimen sequenced in a study of a mutant IDH1 vaccine in newly diagnosed glioma. Regarding time point: week 11, during vaccination. Every vaccination contained 300 ug of the mutant IDH1 20-mer peptide and was paired with topical imiquimod. No cognate antigen is known for these TCRs. Clones were sequenced by immunoSEQ multiplex PCR, and TCRdb holds only the in-frame ones, with some missing. The data show fewer than 70,000 clones, 70% to 85% seen once. The source material was PBMCs, sampled from a glioma patient whose treatment included an IDH1 peptide vaccine. Every receptor here comes from a man younger than 40 with glioma.

This sequence joins TRBV4-1 and TRBJ2-7, with TRBD2 identical over 9 bases. Germline lookup yields CDR1 MGHRA and CDR2 YSYEKL. V lost 0 bases and J lost 0; bases outside the gene matches: 6. This CDR3 region has 17 residues. CDR3 residues: CASSQEGASGASYEQYF. The CDR3 bases are TGCGCCAGCAGCCAAGAAGGAGCTAGCGGGGCCTCCTACGAGCAGTACTTC.

J is TRBJ2-7 and V is TRBV30; D perhaps matches TRBD1 (5 bases). This CDR3 has 15 amino acids. Trimming shortened V by 0 bases and J by 4 bases, and 16 bases separated the two germline ends. Germline assignment: CDR1 GTSNPN and CDR2 SVGIG (reference sequence). CDR3 region: CAWSVRLGLGYEQYF. DNA for the CDR3: TGTGCCTGGAGTGTACGTTTGGGGCTAGGGTACGAGCAGTACTTC. The complete variable domain, with remaining parts taken from reference TRBV30 and TRBJ2-7, reads SQTIHQWPATLVQPVGSPLSLECTVEGTSNPNLYWYRQAAGRGLQLLFYSVGIGQISSEVPQNLSASRPQDRQFILSSKKLLLSDSGFYLCAWSVRLGLGYEQYFGPGTRLTVT.

The rearrangement links TRBV7-6 to TRBJ1-4; D is unclear. The CDR3 sequence is 10 residues long. V lost 8 bases and J lost 13, with 11 bases in between. In germline, CDR1 is SGHVS, CDR2 FNYEAQ. In DNA form, the CDR3 reads TGTGCCAGCTTACCACCATTACTGTTTTTT. Its protein product is CASLPPLLFF.

The chain combines TRBV6-1 with TRBJ1-2; maybe TRBD1 (6 bases). This CDR3 comprises 14 residues. Germline V gene sequence: CDR1 MNHNS, CDR2 SASEGT. With 3 bases removed from V and 4 bases from J, the gap between germline ends came to 12 bases. The DNA for the CDR3 is TGTGCCAGCAGTGACGGGGGGCATGGCTATGGCTACACCTTC. It is translated as CASSDGGHGYGYTF.

V usage is TRBV27 and J usage is TRBJ2-7; 7 positions match TRBD2. The CDR3 runs to 15 residues. CDR1 and CDR2 (germline): MNHEY, SMNVEV (reference sequence). V shed 2 bases and J 1 base; nucleotides not matched to a gene: 5. CDR3 in amino acids: CASSLRGVVSYEQYF. Here the CDR3 DNA reads TGTGCCAGCAGTTTACGGGGGGTCGTTTCCTACGAGCAGTACTTC.

V usage is TRBV7-9 and J usage is TRBJ1-1, with D possibly TRBD1 on 5 matching bases. The germline V gene has CDR1 SEHNR and CDR2 FQNEAQ (reference sequence). The CDR3 has 14 residues. V was trimmed by 3 bases and J by 1 base, leaving 9 bases between them. The CDR3 region is CASSLVGTNTEAFF. The CDR3 DNA follows: TGTGCCAGCAGCTTGGTAGGGACGAACACTGAAGCTTTCTTT.